This T cell receptor beta chain came from a study of beta chain features in type 1 diabetes. Remarks on this clone: Its antigen remains unidentified.

As every portion of the isolated RNA was reverse transcribed, the sequencing read expressed TCRB transcripts. The protocol was immunoSEQ multiplex PCR, while the TCRdb copy is restricted to in-frame clones and leaves out a portion. The sample has 500,000 to 650,000 clones, 9.5% to 15% seen once. Once sorted, every population was more than 98% pure. Study conclusions and caveats: A possible short-template PCR bias applies equally to patients and controls. A closer apparent resemblance between naive, central memory and Treg TCRB repertoires was seen in patients than in healthy donors. Moderately but significantly shorter TCRB CDR3s were found in Type 1 diabetes patients in all four CD4+ subsets. Cells with high TCR expression could be over-represented by cDNA sequencing.

The receptor's source is a man aged 25 to 45 with type 1 diabetes. Sequencing input: naive CD4+ T cells from blood.

CDR3 in DNA: TGTGCCTGGAGTGTAGTGCCCGGGGGCGGTCAGCCCCAGCATTTT. Amino acid sequence: CAWSVVPGGGQPQHF. V usage is TRBV30 and J usage is TRBJ1-5; tentatively, D is TRBD1 (6 bases). CDR3 length: 15 amino acids. Between the trimmed V and J ends, which lost 0 bases and 6 bases, there was a span of 15 bases. Germline V CDR1 and CDR2: GTSNPN, SVGIG (reference sequence). The full variable domain, in which reference TRBV30 and TRBJ1-5 provide the parts outside the CDR3, is SQTIHQWPATLVQPVGSPLSLECTVEGTSNPNLYWYRQAAGRGLQLLFYSVGIGQISSEVPQNLSASRPQDRQFILSSKKLLLSDSGFYLCAWSVVPGGGQPQHFGDGTRLSIL.